These 23 T cell receptor beta chains came from one sample sequenced in a study of cytomegalovirus exposure and HLA in healthy donors. Assay: immunoSEQ multiplex PCR; the TCRdb copy retains only in-frame clones and omits some. This sample has fewer than 200,000 clones, with 85% found just once. Sequenced input: PBMCs. All receptors derive from a man aged 18 to 35 in good health and CMV-seropositive.

V is TRBV5-6 and J is TRBJ2-3; 7 bases align to TRBD2. The CDR3 is 15 amino acids. Per germline, CDR1 SGHDT and CDR2 YYEEEE. With V trimmed by 4 bases and J by 0 bases, 5 bases remained unmatched. The CDR3 nucleotides are TGTGCCAGCAGCCCTGGACTAGGGAGCACAGATACGCAGTATTTT. Translation: CASSPGLGSTDTQYF.

The gene calls are TRBV5-1 and TRBJ2-1; D might be TRBD1 (6 bases). The CDR3 is made up of 15 amino acids. Trimming took 4 bases from V and 1 from J, leaving 12 bases between them. Germline loops: CDR1 SGHRS, CDR2 YFSETQ. The CDR3 region has the DNA TGCGCCAGCAGCCACGGGGACATGTCCTACAATGAGCAGTTCTTC. This gives the protein CASSHGDMSYNEQFF.

This clone was picked up one time. This chain joins TRBV25-1 and TRBJ2-1; D remains ambiguous. Germline values: CDR1 MGHDK, CDR2 SYGVNS. Trimming cost V 3 bases and J 8 bases, with 11 bases left between them. CDR3 length: 13 residues. DNA of the CDR3: TGTGCCAGCAGTGATCATTATCCGGATGAGCAGTTCTTC. It specifies CASSDHYPDEQFF.

For the CDR3, the DNA is TGTGCCAGCAGCACCTCCTCCGGGGGGGCGAACTATGGCTACACCTTC. This encodes CASSTSSGGANYGYTF. V is TRBV28 and J is TRBJ1-2; D is perhaps TRBD1 (6 bases). The germline V gene has CDR1 MDHEN and CDR2 SYDVKM. Trimming shortened V by 6 bases and J by 2 bases, and 19 bases separated the two germline ends. The CDR3 is made up of 16 amino acids.

In nucleotides, the CDR3 is TGTGCCAGCGAGGGGGGGGGTGTTCAGCCCCAGCATTTT. This gives the protein CASEGGGVQPQHF. The chain recombines TRBV28 with TRBJ1-5; D might be TRBD1 (6 bases). The CDR3 length is 13 residues. The V gene's germline CDR1 is MDHEN and CDR2 SYDVKM. V was cut by 8 bases and J by 6 bases, with 14 bases left in between.

The chain employs TRBV5-1 and TRBJ1-3; 11 bases map to TRBD1. After removal of 4 bases from V and 2 bases from J, the junction contained 2 bases not matched to a gene. Germline values: CDR1 SGHRS, CDR2 YFSETQ. CDR3 length: 15 amino acids. This CDR3 is CASSGQGAPGNTIYF. For the CDR3, the DNA is TGCGCCAGCAGCGGACAGGGGGCCCCTGGAAACACCATATATTTT.

The CDR3 protein is CAGRLGRGTDTQYF. The CDR3 nucleotides read TGTGCCGGCCGACTCGGCAGGGGCACAGATACGCAGTATTTT. The gene calls are TRBV2 and TRBJ2-3; weak D call: TRBD1 (5 bases). CDR3 length equals 14 residues. With 11 bases removed from V and 1 base from J, the gap between germline ends came to 16 bases. Germline CDR1 reads SNHLY; CDR2 reads FYNNEI.

The chain recombines TRBV5-8 with TRBJ1-5; D unclear. V was pared by 2 bases and J by 0 bases, with 9 bases between. Germline lookup yields CDR1 SGHTS and CDR2 YDEGEE. The CDR3 has 15 residues. The CDR3 DNA follows: TGTGCCAGCAGCTTTAGAGGCCATAGCAATCAGCCCCAGCATTTT. Its protein product is CASSFRGHSNQPQHF.

The CDR3 DNA reads as TGTGCCAGCAGCCCAGGACCAGGGCCCGGGGAGCTGTTTTTT. It encodes CASSPGPGPGELFF. The chain is built from TRBV7-9 and TRBJ2-2, with a possible D match to TRBD1 (5 bases). CDR3 size: 14 residues. V shed 5 bases and J shed 6 bases, with 13 bases lying between them. Germline-derived CDR1 and CDR2 are SEHNR and FQNEAQ (reference sequence).

The chain is built from TRBV4-1 and TRBJ1-1, with a weak D call TRBD1 (6 bases). The germline V gene has CDR1 MGHRA and CDR2 YSYEKL. V dropped 0 bases and J dropped 1 base, with 6 bases sitting between them. The CDR3 is made up of 14 amino acids. The CDR3 here is CASSQEGGNTEAFF. CDR3 sequence (DNA): TGCGCCAGCAGCCAAGAAGGGGGGAACACTGAAGCTTTCTTT.

This clone occurred a few times. V gene TRBV19 combines with J gene TRBJ1-5; D remains unclear. Trimming removed 7 bases from V and 4 bases from J, with 11 bases in between. The CDR3 extends over 13 amino acids. The germline V gene has CDR1 LNHDA and CDR2 SQIVND (reference sequence). CDR3 region: CASTWAKNQPQHF. The CDR3 nucleotides read TGTGCCAGTACGTGGGCCAAAAATCAGCCCCAGCATTTT.

This clone was counted once. The rearrangement links TRBV11-2 to TRBJ1-3; D is possibly TRBD1 (5 bases). This CDR3 has 11 amino acids. V dropped 1 base and J dropped 12 bases, with 7 bases sitting between them. The germline V gene encodes CDR1 SGHAT and CDR2 FQNNGV. CDR3 coding DNA: TGTGCCAGCAGCTTAGGGGACTTCATATATTTT. Amino acids: CASSLGDFIYF.

The chain uses TRBV5-1 and TRBJ2-3, with TRBD2 as a possible D gene (6 bases). The germline gives CDR1 SGHRS, CDR2 YFSETQ. The V and J ends lost 5 bases and 5 bases respectively, with 18 bases between them. The CDR3 loop spans 15 amino acids. The CDR3 sequence is CASSRGTRRGDTQYF. The CDR3 coding sequence is TGCGCCAGCAGTCGGGGGACGCGGAGGGGAGATACGCAGTATTTT.

This chain connects TRBV12-5 to TRBJ2-1, with a weak D call TRBD1 (5 bases). The CDR3 extends over 15 amino acids. V gave up 1 base and J gave up 1 base, with 8 bases separating them. Germline V gene sequence: CDR1 LGHNT, CDR2 FRNRAP. The CDR3 DNA reads as TGTGCTAGTGGTTTGGGTCAGGGTTCCTACAATGAGCAGTTCTTC. It codes for CASGLGQGSYNEQFF.

The rearrangement joins TRBV6-1 to TRBJ1-5; 7 bases are shared with TRBD1. The V gene end was trimmed by 3 bases and the J gene end by 6 bases; junction bases not matched to a gene: 8. This CDR3 contains 15 residues. The germline V gene has CDR1 MNHNS and CDR2 SASEGT. This CDR3 is CASSDDRQGGQPQHF. Here the CDR3 DNA reads TGTGCCAGCAGTGATGACCGACAGGGCGGTCAGCCCCAGCATTTT.

The chain links TRBV5-8 to TRBJ2-7; D perhaps matches TRBD1 (6 bases). The CDR3 loop spans 14 amino acids. Germline V lookup: CDR1 SGHTS, CDR2 YDEGEE. Trimming left V 4 bases short and J 5 bases short, with 16 bases between. The CDR3 loop is CASSLRDIAHEQYF. CDR3 coding DNA: TGTGCCAGCAGCCTCCGGGACATTGCCCACGAGCAGTACTTC.

In regard to this clone: In the same sample, other DNA sequences code for this CDR3. The J gene is TRBJ2-7, the V gene TRBV27, with a weak D call TRBD2 (5 bases). The CDR3 is 13 amino acids. V dropped 2 bases and J dropped 3 bases, with 8 bases sitting between them. In germline, CDR1 is MNHEY, CDR2 SMNVEV (reference sequence). CDR3 coding DNA: TGTGCCAGCAGTTTAAGAGGGAACTACGAGCAGTACTTC. This encodes CASSLRGNYEQYF.

In its sample, this clone was seen a few times. The chain carries TRBV5-5 and TRBJ2-3, with D uncertain. Trimming took off 2 bases at V and 2 bases at J, with 9 bases between the two ends. In germline, CDR1 is SGHKS, CDR2 YYEKEE (reference sequence). The CDR3 has 14 residues. The CDR3, as DNA: TGTGCCAGCAGCTTTGGGCAGAACACAGATACGCAGTATTTT. This encodes CASSFGQNTDTQYF.

This clone was recorded only once. CDR3 nucleotides: TGCGCCAGCAGTGGGGGAGGATTCCCTTACAATGAGCAGTTCTTC. Its protein product is CASSGGGFPYNEQFF. The genes are TRBV10-1 and TRBJ2-1, with TRBD2 as a possible D gene (6 bases). The V end was cut by 4 bases, the J end by 4 bases, with 14 bases between. In germline, CDR1 is WNHNN, CDR2 SYGVQD (reference sequence). This CDR3 contains 15 residues.

This chain joins TRBV5-1 and TRBJ1-2, with D perhaps matching TRBD1 (5 bases). Germline assignment: CDR1 SGHRS and CDR2 YFSETQ. The CDR3 has 13 amino acids. Between the trimmed V and J ends, which lost 0 bases and 2 bases, there was a span of 5 bases. CDR3 residues: CASSLGGNYGYTF. DNA of the CDR3: TGCGCCAGCAGCTTGGGGGGCAACTATGGCTACACCTTC.

This clone appeared a few times. The J gene is TRBJ2-6, the V gene TRBV9, with D possibly matching TRBD1 (6 bases). Germline V CDR1 and CDR2: SGDLS, YYNGEE. Deletions cut 2 bases from V and 2 bases from J, with 11 bases between. The CDR3 runs 16 residues. This chain's CDR3 is CASSVGEGAGANVLTF. DNA for the CDR3: TGTGCCAGCAGCGTCGGCGAGGGGGCTGGGGCCAACGTCCTGACTTTC.

This clone has just one count. V is TRBV5-6 and J is TRBJ1-1; tentatively, D is TRBD1 (5 bases). This CDR3 contains 15 residues. The germline V and J ends were trimmed by 3 bases and 6 bases, with 18 bases remaining between them. CDR1 SGHDT and CDR2 YYEEEE come from the germline V gene. The CDR3 DNA reads TGTGCCAGCAGCTCGAAACCGGGGGGAGGCGCTGAAGCTTTCTTT. Translated: CASSSKPGGGAEAFF.

The chain employs TRBV5-1 and TRBJ1-2, with TRBD1 matching 9 bases. Germline values: CDR1 SGHRS, CDR2 YFSETQ. V trimming: 1 base; J trimming: 4 bases; junction bases outside the gene matches: 5. The CDR3 has 15 amino acids. CDR3: CASSLFGTGSYGYTF. Here the CDR3 DNA reads TGCGCCAGCAGCTTGTTCGGGACAGGGAGCTATGGCTACACCTTC.